This T cell receptor beta chain was captured in a study of T cells in Graves' hyperthyroidism and ophthalmopathy (dated by TCRdb to between 2017 and 2020). About the study as a whole: Peripheral blood samples were taken at initial diagnosis, before any treatment was given. To identify TCR V-J signatures that set the groups apart, the researchers used a discovery cohort of roughly 100 patients, made up of under 50 with Graves' ophthalmopathy and about 55 with stable Graves' hyperthyroidism. Prospective prediction of ophthalmopathy was tested in an independent validation cohort consisting of some 19 hyperthyroidism patients and around 16 patients who later progressed to ophthalmopathy. Following sampling, methimazole starting at 30 mg daily was given to hyperthyroidism patients, and high-dose intravenous methylprednisolone was given to ophthalmopathy patients. For training and testing, the roughly 100 patients in the discovery cohort were randomly divided in a 7:3 ratio. In addition, the study compared T-cell repertoires in thyroid tissue and in blood from roughly six Graves' hyperthyroidism patients. TCR Vbeta CDR3 sequencing of around 130 peripheral blood samples (fewer than 45 ophthalmopathy, 75 or so hyperthyroidism and around 17 progressor patients) is reported in the paper. The research as a whole found: Most expanded thyroid clonotypes (frequency above 0.001) were also found in blood, which suggests that blood repertoires may mirror thyroid immune responses. In validation, the model predicted progression to ophthalmopathy a median of about 6 months before onset, with about 64% sensitivity and 72.22% specificity. In cross-validation, a model built on a 13 V-J signature told ophthalmopathy apart from stable hyperthyroidism with under 90% sensitivity and about 81% specificity, and in testing the same model reached 80%/75%. No statistical method was used to fix the sample size in advance, and group allocation was not hidden from the investigators.

In the ophthalmopathy patients, disease was moderately to severely active, with a Clinical Activity Score of 3 or more, a NOSPECS grade of 4 or more, and a duration of less than 3 months. The study excluded patients with uncontrolled infections, other autoimmune diseases, pregnancy or lactation. Diagnoses relied on clinical symptoms, serum thyroxine and TRAb, thyroid ultrasound and orbital computed tomography. PBMCs were separated from roughly 9.3 ml of fresh peripheral blood using Ficoll-Paque density gradient centrifugation. Total RNA was extracted with Trizol reagent, and quality was checked on an Agilent 2100 Bioanalyzer. The TCR beta CDR3 regions were amplified from RNA transcripts. The first round of RT-PCR for the TCR CDR3 was performed with the HTBI primer set and the Qiagen OneStep RT-PCR kit. Libraries were constructed in a second round of multiplex PCR, after which size selection and purification were performed. The libraries were sequenced on an Illumina HiSeq2000 using paired-end 100 bp reads. Turning to the authors' computational methods: SOAPnuke was used to process the raw data, removing reads that contained adapters or uncalled bases, had a mean Phred below 15, or lacked an exact match to the constant primer or identifier. COPE v1.2.5 was used to merge the high-quality paired reads, and each unique nucleotide sequence was defined as a clonotype. MiTCR v1.1 was used to align clonotypes to the IMGT TRBV, TRBD and TRBJ reference segments. The analysis was restricted to V-J combinations with a frequency above 0.0001, which together covered just over 99% of the repertoires. A TCS score was defined as the ratio of F50 (clonal expansion) to E x V (chaos), with BLOSUM62-based TCRdist applied between CDR3 peptides within each V-J. Welch's t-statistics and random forest reduced 500 to 550 V-J features to 10 to 15, which were used in a naive Bayes classifier (R e1071). TCRdb redid the processing of the public reads, applying fastp at Q25 and MiXCR, and retained in-frame beta chains. All rows with the same CDR3 protein become a single entry with the most common DNA and genes. These V and J calls rely on TCRdb rather than the paper's analysis. The sample table contains 250,000 to 400,000 distinct CDR3 sequences; only one count was recorded for roughly 15% of them. The ten largest clones add up to approximately 35% of the sample.

The sample holds a few counts of this clonotype. It lacks a known antigen. No base quality values were provided; no much bigger clone lies one nucleotide off. CDR1 is given as SGHNT and CDR2 as YYREEE, both from the germline V gene (reference sequence). The CDR3 contains 15 residues, cysteine and phenylalanine counted. The sequence is cut down to CDR3 DNA, 45 bases in frame from base 1. Deletion took 5 bases off V and 1 base off J, with a span of 15 bases between the germline ends. In this chain, TRBV5-4 is recombined with TRBJ2-5, with TRBD1 as a weak D call on 6 bases. The receptor was derived from a woman in her thirties or forties with Graves' ophthalmopathy. Sequenced input: blood. The DNA sequence is TGTGCCAGCAGTTCGGGACATAACCTCCAAGAGACCCAGTACTTC. It specifies CASSSGHNLQETQYF.